Included here is one TCR beta chain sequence, with context. The CDR3 loop spans 17 amino acids. V lost 2 bases, J lost 1 base, and 5 bases stayed unmatched. CDR1 is SGHTA, CDR2 FQGNSA, per germline. These data originate in a study of CD8 T cells in ankylosing spondylitis. A single record per CDR3 protein comes from TCRdb applying MiXCR to the 5' RACE reads. The table has a few hundred thousand distinct CDR3 sequences, 15% to 20% seen once. The J gene is TRBJ2-5, the V gene TRBV7-2; 12 nucleotides align to TRBD2. The clonotype originates from a male donor with ankylosing spondylitis or in good health (not recorded which). Sample: blood, either unsorted or a sorted T cell fraction (not recorded which). The CDR3 DNA reads TGTGCCAGCAGCTTAAACCCGGGACTAGCGGGCCAAGAGACCCAGTACTTC. It codes for CASSLNPGLAGQETQYF. Full variable domain (remainder filled in from reference TRBV7-2 and TRBJ2-5): GAGVSQSPSNKVTEKGKDVELRCDPISGHTALYWYRQSLGQGLEFLIYFQGNSAPDKSGLPSDRFSAERTGGSVSTLTIQRTQQEDSAVYLCASSLNPGLAGQETQYFGPGTRLLVL.